The source of this TCR beta chain is a study of OX40 agonist ivuxolimab in advanced cancers. Study context: Three patients got partial responses; one had hepatocellular carcinoma and two had cutaneous melanoma.

In its sample, this clone was seen once. Its specificity is unknown. General observations from the study: Normalized T-cell clonal expansion was also low in a subset of nonresponders.

CDR1 is SGHTA and CDR2 is FQGNSA in the germline V gene. There are 14 residues in the CDR3. The V gene end was trimmed by 5 bases and the J gene end by 9 bases; junction bases not matched to a gene: 9. Sequencing was performed with immunoSEQ multiplex PCR; in TCRdb, only in-frame clones are kept and a portion is missing. The sample contains some 75,000 clones, 88% of which appear only once. V and J are TRBV7-2 and TRBJ1-5, with 8 bases that match TRBD1. Sequencing used CD4+ or CD8+ T cells sorted from blood, obtained in a trial of the OX40 agonist ivuxolimab. The receptor was derived from an adult with an advanced solid tumor such as melanoma, head and neck, liver or kidney cancer. Here the CDR3 DNA reads TGTGCCAGCAGCGCGGGACAGGAGGTAGGGCCCCAGCATTTT. Protein product: CASSAGQEVGPQHF. Full variable domain (missing parts from reference TRBV7-2 and TRBJ1-5): GAGVSQSPSNKVTEKGKDVELRCDPISGHTALYWYRQSLGQGLEFLIYFQGNSAPDKSGLPSDRFSAERTGGSVSTLTIQRTQQEDSAVYLCASSAGQEVGPQHFGDGTRLSIL.